What follows are 31 T cell receptor beta chains derived from one specimen sequenced in a study of shared clonotypes between healthy human individuals. Method: immunoSEQ multiplex PCR; TCRdb's copy keeps in-frame clones and lacks some. The sample has fewer than 1.4 million clones; around 78% are singletons. Specimen: memory CD4+ T cells from PBMCs. The subset denotes: CD45RA-negative fraction. These receptors were taken from a man younger than 35 in good health. Some clones in this sample may be carry-over from other donors' samples.

This clone has only a few counts. The chain uses TRBV6-1 and TRBJ1-5, with 10 bases lining up with TRBD1. J gave up 5 bases and V 5 bases, and 3 bases lay outside the gene matches. CDR1 and CDR2 (germline): MNHNS, SASEGT. The length of the CDR3 is 14 residues. In DNA form, the CDR3 reads TGTGCCAGCAGTCATGGGACAGGGGATCAGCCCCAGCATTTT. As protein: CASSHGTGDQPQHF.

V usage is TRBV10-2 and J usage is TRBJ1-2; D is unresolved. V was cut by 5 bases and J by 6 bases, with 16 bases left in between. Germline CDR1 is WSHSY and CDR2 is SAAADI. CDR3 length equals 14 residues. The CDR3 spells CASSLGMSLNGYTF. CDR3 nucleotide sequence: TGCGCCAGCAGTCTCGGCATGTCGCTGAATGGCTACACCTTC.

Worth noting for this clone: A read error may produce the germline difference seen at one junction end. The J gene is TRBJ2-1, the V gene TRBV30; D unclear. Per the germline V gene, CDR1 is GTSNPN and CDR2 is SVGIG (reference sequence). There are 13 residues in the CDR3. The CDR3 protein is CAWRIDRYNEQFF. The CDR3 DNA reads TGTGCCTGGAGAATAGACCGTTACAATGAACAGTTCTTC. Complete variable domain (other parts from reference TRBV30 and TRBJ2-1): SQTIHQWPATLVQPVGSPLSLECTVEGTSNPNLYWYRQAAGRGLQLLFYSVGIGQISSEVPQNLSASRPQDRQFILSSKKLLLSDSGFYLCAWRIDRYNEQFFGPGTRLTVL.

This chain connects TRBV5-4 to TRBJ1-2; 10 bases line up with TRBD1. CDR1 SGHNT and CDR2 YYREEE come from the germline V gene (reference sequence). V lost 3 bases, J lost 4 bases, and 6 bases stayed unmatched. The CDR3 is 15 residues long. The DNA of the CDR3 is TGTGCCAGCAGCTCCGGGACAGGGGATAGCTATGGCTACACCTTC. Its protein is CASSSGTGDSYGYTF.

The rearrangement uses TRBV30 and TRBJ2-1; no clear D gene. V was trimmed by 3 bases and J by 0 bases, leaving 6 bases between them. CDR1 GTSNPN and CDR2 SVGIG come from the germline V gene (reference sequence). This CDR3 contains 13 residues. The CDR3 DNA reads TGTGCCTGGAGGGAGAGCTCCTACAATGAGCAGTTCTTC. This codes for CAWRESSYNEQFF. Based on the CDR3 plus reference TRBV30 and TRBJ2-1, the full variable domain is SQTIHQWPATLVQPVGSPLSLECTVEGTSNPNLYWYRQAAGRGLQLLFYSVGIGQISSEVPQNLSASRPQDRQFILSSKKLLLSDSGFYLCAWRESSYNEQFFGPGTRLTVL.

The V call is TRBV28, the J call TRBJ1-1; D is ambiguous. The CDR3 contains 13 residues. From germline, CDR1 is MDHEN and CDR2 SYDVKM. Trimming took off 6 bases at V and 5 bases at J, with 13 bases between the two ends. In DNA form, the CDR3 reads TGTGCCAGCAGGCGCACATCCCCTACTGAAGCTTTCTTT. Its protein is CASRRTSPTEAFF.

This chain connects TRBV5-1 to TRBJ1-4; a weak D match, TRBD1 (5 bases). Germline loops: CDR1 SGHRS, CDR2 YFSETQ. The V end lost 0 bases, the J end lost 3 bases, and 9 bases lay between the germline ends. CDR3 length: 15 residues. The CDR3: CASSLAGLPNEKLFF. The CDR3, as DNA: TGCGCCAGCAGCTTGGCAGGGCTGCCTAATGAAAAACTGTTTTTT. The variable domain in full, with the rest retrieved from reference TRBV5-1 and TRBJ1-4, is KAGVTQTPRYLIKTRGQQVTLSCSPISGHRSVSWYQQTPGQGLQFLFEYFSETQRNKGNFPGRFSGRQFSNSRSEMNVSTLELGDSALYLCASSLAGLPNEKLFFGSGTQLSVL.

The rearrangement joins TRBV10-3 to TRBJ2-3; 11 positions agree with TRBD1. Germline lookup yields CDR1 ENHRY and CDR2 SYGVKD. The CDR3 extends over 14 amino acids. V lost 5 bases to trimming and J lost 8 bases; unmatched junction nucleotides: 6. As DNA, the CDR3 is TGTGCCATCAGTCCGGGACAGGGGGACGGTACGCAGTATTTT. This gives the protein CAISPGQGDGTQYF.

The chain carries TRBV2 and TRBJ1-5; D is possibly TRBD1 (5 bases). The V gene lost 5 bases and the J gene lost 11 bases, with 13 bases spanning the gap. Germline V gene lookup returns CDR1 SNHLY and CDR2 FYNNEI. CDR3 size: 12 residues. CDR3 residues: CASSRRGETQHF. CDR3 DNA sequence: TGTGCCAGCAGTCGGCGGGGGGAGACCCAGCATTTT.

The chain carries TRBV12-5 and TRBJ2-2, with unresolved D. Germline V gene lookup returns CDR1 LGHNT and CDR2 FRNRAP. This CDR3 has 12 amino acids. V was cut by 6 bases and J by 7 bases, with 9 bases left in between. The CDR3 nucleotides are TGTGCTAGTGGCCAGAAGGGCGGGGAGCTGTTTTTT. This sequence encodes CASGQKGGELFF.

V is TRBV5-1 and J is TRBJ2-1; D is perhaps TRBD1 or TRBD2 (5 bases each). Trimming shortened V by 7 bases and J by 15 bases, and 26 bases separated the two germline ends. The germline CDR1 and CDR2 sequences are SGHRS and YFSETQ. The CDR3 length is 14 residues. The CDR3 region is CASVVEIPGTALFF. The CDR3, as DNA: TGCGCCAGCGTTGTTGAAATCCCAGGGACGGCCTTGTTCTTC.

This clone was seen a handful of times. The CDR3 sequence: CASSKDREYNEQFF. The CDR3, as DNA: TGCGCCAGCAGCAAGGACAGGGAATACAATGAGCAGTTCTTC. This chain links TRBV5-1 with TRBJ2-1; 8 nucleotides match TRBD1. The germline gives CDR1 SGHRS, CDR2 YFSETQ. The V and J ends lost 4 bases and 4 bases, in that order; junction bases with no gene match: 4. This CDR3 region has 14 residues. The full variable domain, rest sourced from reference TRBV5-1 and TRBJ2-1, is KAGVTQTPRYLIKTRGQQVTLSCSPISGHRSVSWYQQTPGQGLQFLFEYFSETQRNKGNFPGRFSGRQFSNSRSEMNVSTLELGDSALYLCASSKDREYNEQFFGPGTRLTVL.

The table lists this clone with a few counts. Here the CDR3 reads CAWTLDTENTEAFF. The CDR3 DNA is TGTGCCTGGACGCTGGACACCGAGAACACTGAAGCTTTCTTT. This chain uses TRBV30 with TRBJ1-1; the D gene is possibly TRBD1 (5 bases). Germline CDR1 GTSNPN, CDR2 SVGIG (reference sequence). V lost 4 bases, J lost 1 base, and 13 bases lay in between. This CDR3 region has 14 residues.

The rearrangement links TRBV5-1 to TRBJ1-2; D perhaps matches TRBD1 (6 bases). The CDR3 sequence is 15 residues long. Germline V gene sequence: CDR1 SGHRS, CDR2 YFSETQ. The V end lost 4 bases, the J end lost 4 bases, and 17 bases lay between the germline ends. The CDR3 loop is CASSNPGGLFYGYTF. For the CDR3, the DNA is TGCGCCAGCAGCAACCCGGGGGGGCTCTTCTATGGCTACACCTTC. The full variable domain, completed using reference TRBV5-1 and TRBJ1-2, is KAGVTQTPRYLIKTRGQQVTLSCSPISGHRSVSWYQQTPGQGLQFLFEYFSETQRNKGNFPGRFSGRQFSNSRSEMNVSTLELGDSALYLCASSNPGGLFYGYTFGSGTRLTVV.

The J gene is TRBJ1-3, the V gene TRBV7-9, with TRBD1 as a possible D gene (6 bases). Trimming stripped 7 bases from V and 16 bases from J, with 14 bases between. Germline V gene data show CDR1 as SEHNR and CDR2 as FQNEAQ (reference sequence). The CDR3 contains 10 residues. DNA of the CDR3: TGTGCCAGCACCGCCAGGGGCGCGTATTTT. Translated, it gives CASTARGAYF.

As regards this clone: A much bigger clone sits one base away, suggesting this may be a read error. This sequence joins TRBV4-2 and TRBJ2-7; 8 bases align to TRBD1. Germline V gives CDR1 LGHNA, CDR2 YNFKEQ. The CDR3 totals 14 residues. V lost 4 bases to trimming and J lost 2 bases; unmatched junction nucleotides: 4. The CDR3 DNA reads TGTGCCAGCAGCCCTCGGACAGGGACCTACGAGCAGTACTTC. Translation gives CASSPRTGTYEQYF.

This rearrangement joins TRBV5-4 to TRBJ2-2, with TRBD2 matching over 9 bases. Germline CDR1 reads SGHNT; CDR2 reads YYREEE (reference sequence). Trimming removed 4 bases from V and 5 bases from J; junction bases left unmatched: 12. This CDR3 is 17 amino acids long. The CDR3 reads CASSPGAGGRNTGELFF. The CDR3 DNA is TGTGCCAGCAGCCCCGGGGCGGGAGGGCGTAATACCGGGGAGCTGTTTTTT.

The chain employs TRBV5-1 and TRBJ2-1; perhaps TRBD2 as D (5 bases). V gave up 2 bases and J gave up 7 bases, with 10 bases separating them. This CDR3 is built from 13 residues. The germline gives CDR1 SGHRS, CDR2 YFSETQ. CDR3 bases: TGCGCCAGCAGCTTAGGGTCGGGGAATGAGCAGTTCTTC. This gives the protein CASSLGSGNEQFF.

The chain employs TRBV4-1 and TRBJ2-7; 11 bases fit TRBD2. Germline-derived CDR1 and CDR2 are MGHRA and YSYEKL. Trimming cost V 1 base and J 4 bases; bases outside gene matches: 6. The CDR3 length is 16 residues. CDR3 coding DNA: TGCGCCAGCAGCCAAGTTACTAGCGGGAGCGGTTACGAGCAGTACTTC. This translates into CASSQVTSGSGYEQYF.

The chain uses TRBV19 and TRBJ2-4; D gene ambiguous. Germline lookup yields CDR1 LNHDA and CDR2 SQIVND (reference sequence). The CDR3 spans 15 residues. The V and J ends lost 5 bases and 0 bases respectively, with 11 bases between them. CDR3 region: CASSLATLAKNIQYF. In DNA, the CDR3 is TGTGCCAGTAGTCTTGCGACGTTAGCCAAAAACATTCAGTACTTC.

This clone was recorded only once. This sequence joins TRBV7-2 and TRBJ2-5, with 13 positions matching TRBD2. Germline assignment: CDR1 SGHTA and CDR2 FQGNSA. Losses at the gene ends were 5 bases for V and 2 bases for J; bases not matched to a gene: 5. The CDR3 extends over 16 amino acids. The DNA for the CDR3 is TGTGCCAGCAGCCCCTGGACTAGCGGGAGACAAGAGACCCAGTACTTC. The encoded protein is CASSPWTSGRQETQYF.

A note on this clone: This sample also contains other DNA sequences that code for the same CDR3. V usage is TRBV18 and J usage is TRBJ1-4; D remains unclear. Germline CDR1 is KGHSH and CDR2 is LQKENI. CDR3 size: 15 residues. V was trimmed by 3 bases and J by 1 base, leaving 9 bases between them. For the CDR3, the DNA is TGTGCCAGCTCACCGTCGGCGGGAACTAATGAAAAACTGTTTTTT. Amino acid sequence: CASSPSAGTNEKLFF.

The V and J genes are TRBV30 and TRBJ1-4; TRBD1 might be the D (5 bases). Germline CDR1 reads GTSNPN; CDR2 reads SVGIG (reference sequence). V shed 4 bases and J shed 6 bases, with 12 bases lying between them. The CDR3 spans 13 residues. CDR3 bases: TGTGCCTGGAACCCCGGGACGGATGAAAAACTGTTTTTT. Amino acids: CAWNPGTDEKLFF.

This clone was seen once. This chain connects TRBV6-1 to TRBJ2-4, with D possibly TRBD1 on 6 matching bases. Trimming took 0 bases from V and 2 from J, leaving 8 bases between them. The germline gives CDR1 MNHNS, CDR2 SASEGT. There are 15 residues in the CDR3. CDR3 sequence: CASSEARGTKNIQYF. The CDR3 DNA reads as TGTGCCAGCAGTGAAGCTAGGGGGACCAAAAACATTCAGTACTTC.

The chain is built from TRBV10-3 and TRBJ2-3, with a possible D match to TRBD1 (6 bases). V lost 5 bases, J lost 3 bases, and 12 bases lay in between. The CDR3 is made up of 14 amino acids. Germline V lookup: CDR1 ENHRY, CDR2 SYGVKD. The CDR3 region has the DNA TGTGCCATCAGTCTTTCGGACAGAACAGATACGCAGTATTTT. The encoded protein is CAISLSDRTDTQYF.

The chain links TRBV7-8 to TRBJ2-1; TRBD1 matches at 9 bases. The trim removed 2 bases at V and 3 bases at J, leaving 8 bases unmatched. Per germline, CDR1 SGHVS and CDR2 FQNEAQ. The CDR3 is 17 residues long. The CDR3 is CASSLRRQGEGYNEQFF. CDR3 DNA: TGTGCCAGCAGCTTACGGCGACAGGGGGAGGGCTACAATGAGCAGTTCTTC.

A note on this clone: Other DNA sequences of this sample code for an identical CDR3. This rearrangement joins TRBV29-1 to TRBJ2-3; 9 bases line up with TRBD2. Germline V gene lookup returns CDR1 SQVTM and CDR2 ANQGSEA. The V segment lost 5 bases and the J segment 4 bases; nucleotides outside the gene matches: 7. This CDR3 is 14 amino acids long. The CDR3 DNA reads as TGCAGCGTTTTAGGCGGGAGGGGGGCAGATACGCAGTATTTT. This sequence encodes CSVLGGRGADTQYF.

V is TRBV5-1 and J is TRBJ1-5; perhaps TRBD1 as D (6 bases). The V end was cut by 0 bases, the J end by 5 bases, with 12 bases between. The CDR3 has 15 amino acids. Germline V lookup: CDR1 SGHRS, CDR2 YFSETQ. This CDR3 is CASSLGGGSYQPQHF. Here the CDR3 DNA reads TGCGCCAGCAGCTTGGGAGGGGGATCGTATCAGCCCCAGCATTTT.

This chain uses TRBV4-2 with TRBJ1-1; unclear D gene. The length of the CDR3 is 17 residues. Trimming stripped 0 bases from V and 5 bases from J, with 19 bases between. Germline values: CDR1 LGHNA, CDR2 YNFKEQ. CDR3 sequence reads: CASSQDTSGTMRTEAFF. In nucleotides, the CDR3 is TGTGCCAGCAGCCAAGATACATCGGGCACCATGAGGACTGAAGCTTTCTTT.

There are many counts of this clone. The chain recombines TRBV7-2 with TRBJ2-1; D may be TRBD1 or TRBD2 (6 bases each). V lost 5 bases and J 8 bases, leaving 19 bases between the germline ends. Germline CDR1 SGHTA, CDR2 FQGNSA. CDR3 size: 15 residues. As DNA, the CDR3 is TGTGCCAGCAGCCCATCCGGGATGGAGGGGGATGAGCAGTTCTTC. Its translation is CASSPSGMEGDEQFF.

The chain employs TRBV18 and TRBJ2-1, with D tentatively TRBD1 (5 bases). Germline V CDR1 and CDR2: KGHSH, LQKENI. The CDR3 is made up of 13 amino acids. V lost 5 bases to trimming and J lost 5 bases, with 10 bases between them. The DNA of the CDR3 is TGTGCCAGCTCATCCGACAGAAACAATGAGCAGTTCTTC. Translating gives CASSSDRNNEQFF.